The next 16 T cell receptor beta chains were all read from a single sample in a study of blood T cell repertoires in COVID-19. Libraries were prepared by immunoSEQ multiplex PCR; TCRdb keeps only in-frame clonotypes and omits some of them. The sample has hundreds of thousands of clones, approximately 88% seen once; the top ten hold just under 1%. Sequencing was carried out using PBMCs or T cells enriched from blood (not recorded which). Source of these receptors: a woman aged 25 to 39 who had recovered from COVID-19.

V gene TRBV7-2 combines with J gene TRBJ1-1; D is unresolved. The CDR3 totals 14 residues. The ends were cut back, 7 bases at V and 1 base at J, with 13 bases in the middle. Looked up from germline, CDR1 is SGHTA and CDR2 is FQGNSA. The CDR3, as DNA: TGTGCCAGCATTCGTTTGGACTGGAACACTGAAGCTTTCTTT. As protein: CASIRLDWNTEAFF.

V and J are TRBV15 and TRBJ2-1, with no clear D. Germline V gene data show CDR1 as LNHNV and CDR2 as YYDKDF (reference sequence). Trimming took off 0 bases at V and 6 bases at J, with 6 bases between the two ends. There are 13 residues in the CDR3. The CDR3 loop reads CATSRDLSNEQFF. CDR3 coding DNA: TGTGCCACCAGCAGAGATCTTAGCAATGAGCAGTTCTTC. Together with reference TRBV15 and TRBJ2-1, the CDR3 gives the full variable domain: DAMVIQNPRYQVTQFGKPVTLSCSQTLNHNVMYWYQQKSSQAPKLLFHYYDKDFNNEADTPDNFQSRRPNTSFCFLDIRSPGLGDTAMYLCATSRDLSNEQFFGPGTRLTVL.

The rearrangement uses TRBV10-3 and TRBJ2-3; no clear D. V shed 6 bases and J shed 0 bases, with 13 bases lying between them. CDR1 is ENHRY and CDR2 is SYGVKD in the germline V gene. This CDR3 spans 15 amino acids. Written as DNA, the CDR3 is TGTGCCATCAGATTATCCGGAGCTAGCACAGATACGCAGTATTTT. Amino acids: CAIRLSGASTDTQYF.

The chain is built from TRBV9 and TRBJ2-5; a possible D gene is TRBD1 (6 bases). Per germline, CDR1 SGDLS and CDR2 YYNGEE. CDR3 size: 13 residues. V gave up 4 bases and J gave up 5 bases, with 12 bases separating them. CDR3 bases: TGTGCCAGCAGCCCCCAACAGGGTGAGACCCAGTACTTC. Protein product: CASSPQQGETQYF.

The rearrangement uses TRBV3-1 (or the pseudogene TRBV3-2) and TRBJ2-7; TRBD2 matches 10 bases. The J segment lost 1 base and the V segment lost 4 bases, leaving 7 bases of the junction unmatched. The germline CDR1 and CDR2 sequences are LGHDT and YNNKEL (reference sequence). This CDR3 has 16 residues. In nucleotides, the CDR3 is TGTGCCAGCAGCCGAGGACTAGCGGTGGTATCCTACGAGCAGTACTTC. Its protein product is CASSRGLAVVSYEQYF.

V gene TRBV27 combines with J gene TRBJ1-2; 10 bases fit TRBD1. The CDR3 runs to 15 residues. Germline V gives CDR1 MNHEY, CDR2 SMNVEV (reference sequence). The trim removed 5 bases at V and 6 bases at J, leaving 9 bases unmatched. CDR3 sequence reads: CASSPRQGAPHGYTF. For the CDR3, the DNA is TGTGCCAGCAGTCCACGACAGGGGGCGCCCCATGGCTACACCTTC.

The rearrangement links TRBV6-2 or TRBV6-3 to TRBJ1-5; D is unclear. The CDR3 runs to 15 residues. With 4 bases removed from V and 3 bases from J, the gap between germline ends came to 13 bases. The germline gives CDR1 MNHEY, CDR2 SVGEGT. This chain's CDR3 is CASSFFAGPNQPQHF. The CDR3 DNA is TGTGCCAGCAGTTTCTTTGCAGGCCCCAATCAGCCCCAGCATTTT.

The sample holds one count of this clone. The chain uses TRBV5-1 and TRBJ2-3; unclear D gene. Trimming cost V 6 bases and J 0 bases, with 11 bases left between them. Germline CDR1 and CDR2: SGHRS and YFSETQ. This CDR3 region has 14 residues. The CDR3 coding sequence is TGCGCCAGCACTCCCCAGGCTAGCACAGATACGCAGTATTTT. It is translated as CASTPQASTDTQYF.

The chain employs TRBV28 and TRBJ1-5, with 8 positions matching TRBD1. Germline loops: CDR1 MDHEN, CDR2 SYDVKM. After removal of 7 bases from V and 2 bases from J, the junction contained 4 bases not matched to a gene. CDR3 length: 14 residues. CDR3 residues: CASNRGNGNQPQHF. The CDR3 DNA reads TGTGCCAGCAACAGGGGGAATGGCAATCAGCCCCAGCATTTT.

This clone was seen more than once but under ten times. The chain joins TRBV30 to TRBJ1-2; weak D call: TRBD1 (5 bases). The V end was cut by 2 bases, the J end by 4 bases, with 11 bases between. CDR3 length: 13 amino acids. The germline gives CDR1 GTSNPN, CDR2 SVGIG (reference sequence). The CDR3 region is CAWSPGLLYGYTF. The CDR3 DNA follows: TGTGCCTGGAGTCCGGGACTCCTCTATGGCTACACCTTC. Full variable domain (outside the CDR3, taken from reference TRBV30 and TRBJ1-2): SQTIHQWPATLVQPVGSPLSLECTVEGTSNPNLYWYRQAAGRGLQLLFYSVGIGQISSEVPQNLSASRPQDRQFILSSKKLLLSDSGFYLCAWSPGLLYGYTFGSGTRLTVV.

In regard to this clone: Other nucleotide sequences from this sample produce the same CDR3. The chain has TRBV23-1 and TRBJ1-1; D remains unclear. TRBV23-1 carries the ORF label, with uncertain function. V lost 4 bases and J 3 bases, leaving 3 bases between the germline ends. The CDR3 extends over 11 amino acids. This CDR3 is CASSPDTEAFF. The CDR3 DNA reads TGCGCCAGCAGTCCTGACACTGAAGCTTTCTTT.

This rearrangement joins TRBV27 to TRBJ2-7, with TRBD2 matching 9 bases. Germline assignment: CDR1 MNHEY and CDR2 SMNVEV (reference sequence). Germline trimming cut 5 bases from V and 3 bases from J; bases unmatched to any gene: 5. The CDR3 runs 14 residues. CDR3 loop: CASSQQTSGYEQYF. CDR3 nucleotide sequence: TGTGCCAGCAGTCAACAGACTAGCGGCTACGAGCAGTACTTC.

The V and J genes are TRBV12-5 and TRBJ1-1; no clear D. The CDR3 contains 14 residues. Trimming removed 6 bases at V and 2 bases at J, with 13 bases between. The germline gives CDR1 LGHNT, CDR2 FRNRAP. The CDR3 DNA reads TGTGCTAGTGGATCGGAAGGAGTTAACACTGAAGCTTTCTTT. Translated, it gives CASGSEGVNTEAFF. The full variable domain, with the rest looked up from reference TRBV12-5 and TRBJ1-1, is DARVTQTPRHKVTEMGQEVTMRCQPILGHNTVFWYRQTMMQGLELLAYFRNRAPLDDSGMPKDRFSAEMPDATLATLKIQPSEPRDSAVYFCASGSEGVNTEAFFGQGTRLTVV.

This clone was observed once. The J gene is TRBJ1-5, the V gene TRBV10-1, with TRBD1 as a possible D gene (5 bases). This CDR3 spans 13 amino acids. Trimming left V 5 bases short and J 5 bases short, with 10 bases between. Per germline, CDR1 WNHNN and CDR2 SYGVQD (reference sequence). CDR3: CASSFTRDQPQHF. The CDR3 DNA is TGCGCCAGCAGTTTTACCAGGGATCAGCCCCAGCATTTT.

The CDR3 nucleotides read TGCGCCAGCAGGCCCCCAGGGTACGAGCAGTACTTC. Translation: CASRPPGYEQYF. The rearrangement joins TRBV10-1 to TRBJ2-7; maybe TRBD1 (5 bases). The length of the CDR3 is 12 residues. V dropped 6 bases and J dropped 4 bases, with 10 bases sitting between them. Germline assignment: CDR1 WNHNN and CDR2 SYGVQD (reference sequence).

V usage is TRBV10-3 and J usage is TRBJ2-1, with 7 bases matching TRBD2. This CDR3 has 17 amino acids. V lost 0 bases to trimming and J lost 0 bases; unmatched junction nucleotides: 5. Germline CDR1 reads ENHRY; CDR2 reads SYGVKD. The CDR3 protein is CAISESFRTSSYNEQFF. In DNA form, the CDR3 reads TGTGCCATCAGTGAGTCTTTTAGGACTAGCTCCTACAATGAGCAGTTCTTC.